This paragraph covers one TCR beta chain sequence. Which antigen it targets is not known. The input lacks base qualities; no much larger clone sits a single base away. Based on the germline V gene, the CDR1 and CDR2 sequences are SGDLS and YYNGEE. Including cysteine and phenylalanine, the CDR3 has 16 amino acids. CDR3 DNA only is kept here, 48 bases in frame from base 1. The germline ends are 20 bases apart after V is trimmed by 4 bases and J by 4 bases. A FACSAria II was used to sort memory CD4+ T cells, defined as single viable CD3+CD4+CD8-CD45RO+ cells. CMV serostatus was determined using a Roche Elecsys assay that detects serum IgG against CMV pp150, pp28, p38 and p52. After the samples were thawed, total CD4+ T cells were enriched through positive selection using CD4 magnetic microbeads. The samples came from a different study that was designed specifically to examine the CD4+ T cell memory repertoire. Following standard operating procedures, peripheral blood mononuclear cells were isolated and cryopreserved, while serum was kept at -80 degrees C. The staining relied on CD3-PerCP (BW264/56), CD4-APC (RPA-T4), CD45RO-PE (UCHT1) and CD8-Pacific Orange (3B5) antibodies, and Sytox blue was used to exclude non-viable cells.

Genomic DNA was extracted from sorted cells with the Quick-DNA Microprep Kit. Amplification of TCRbeta DNA was done with the immunoSEQ hsTCRbeta kit, following the protocol from the manufacturer. An Illumina MiSeq instrument was used to sequence the TCRbeta libraries. The original pipeline was this. Following removal of out-of-frame sequences, around 2.4 million distinct TCRbeta sequences were retained, with an average of roughly 71,000 per individual. Each individual was scored by the count of fewer than 200 previously reported CMV-associated TCRbeta sequences and the total productive distinct TCRbeta count. A beta-binomial model was reimplemented in Python, and scikit-learn random forests with default parameters were trained on US cohort data. Classifier performance on the Belgian cohort was reported as the median AUC with percentile confidence intervals calculated over 10,000 bootstrap iterations. The clones in this table, taken by TCRdb from immuneACCESS, are in-frame only. Not every clone is retained; where verified, under half of the shortfall comes from an unresolved V gene, and the cause of the rest is unknown. Clone size and V and J calls were adopted from that table, with D and trimming inferred from the DNA. This sample lists around 60,000 clones; roughly four fifths were detected once. Clones ranked in the top ten supply roughly 1% of the sample.

This sample was included in a study of memory CD4+ T cells and cytomegalovirus serostatus (dated by TCRdb to between 2018 and 2021). Turning to the overall study: The roughly 33 healthy Belgian adults in the cohort included 9 who were CMV seropositive and roughly 25 who were CMV seronegative. The study sequenced CD4+ memory TCRbeta repertoires of a Belgian cohort with known cytomegalovirus serostatus to replicate a published TCR-based CMV serostatus classifier.

Study-wide findings and limitations: The results were interpreted as suggesting that the CMV-associated TCR signature is mostly present in the CD4+ memory repertoire. Among the 150 to 200 previously reported CMV-associated TCRbeta sequences, 67 showed up in the CD4+ memory repertoires, with each one found in between one and five individuals. For CMV serostatus prediction, a median bootstrapped AUC of about 0.96 was reached with the original framework, and a median bootstrapped AUC of approximately 0.89 was reached with a US-trained random forest. Unlike the original study, which covered naive and memory CD4+ and CD8+ populations, the Belgian study sequenced only CD4+CD45RO+ memory cells. A median bootstrapped AUC of approximately 0.95 with a 95% CI of 0.76-1.00 was achieved on the Belgian cohort by the original-framework classifier.

The sequence came from an adult in good health and CMV-seronegative. Sequencing was carried out using memory CD4+ T cells from blood. In this chain, TRBV9 is recombined with TRBJ2-5; the D gene identity is not certain. The CDR3 region has the sequence CASSFRPLGHGETQYF. The nucleotides are TGTGCCAGCAGCTTCCGACCGCTAGGTCATGGAGAGACCCAGTACTTC.